A single sample gave rise to the 12 T cell receptor beta chains below, sequenced in a study of blood T cells in healthy people across ages. Together with a sample-barcoded 5' primer, a J-beta primer mix was included in a second PCR lasting about 7 to 11 cycles. One entry per CDR3 protein results from TCRdb running MiXCR on the 5' RACE reads. The table lists roughly 1,100,000 distinct CDR3 sequences, approximately 26% of them singletons. This sample was also put to use in a study of T cells of mothers and their children.

The material sequenced was blood. The receptors were sampled from a girl aged 2-15 years in good health.

In this sample, this clonotype turned up once. DNA for the CDR3: TGTGCCACCAGTGATGGAGCGGGTGATCAGCCCCAGCATTTT. It codes for CATSDGAGDQPQHF. This chain uses TRBV24-1 with TRBJ1-5; D call uncertain. This CDR3 contains 14 residues. V was trimmed by 3 bases and J by 5 bases, leaving 10 bases between them. Germline V CDR1 and CDR2: KGHDR, SFDVKD.

This chain uses TRBV5-5 with TRBJ2-7, with a possible D match to TRBD2 (5 bases). CDR1 and CDR2 (germline): SGHKS, YYEKEE (reference sequence). V shed 4 bases and J shed 7 bases, with 18 bases lying between them. The CDR3 has 14 amino acids. As DNA, the CDR3 is TGTGCCAGCAGCCCCGGCAGCGGTAGTGGTGAGCAGTACTTC. This gives the protein CASSPGSGSGEQYF. Looking up the rest from reference TRBV5-5 and TRBJ2-7 gives the full variable domain: DAGVTQSPTHLIKTRGQQVTLRCSPISGHKSVSWYQQVLGQGPQFIFQYYEKEERGRGNFPDRFSARQFPNYSSELNVNALLLGDSALYLCASSPGSGSGEQYFGPGTRLTVT.

The chain couples TRBV7-3 to TRBJ2-1; D perhaps matches TRBD2 (7 bases). CDR1 is SGHTA, CDR2 FQGTGA, per germline. This CDR3 has 15 amino acids. Deletions cut 2 bases from V and 7 bases from J, with 15 bases between. CDR3 amino acids: CASSLLTGGRNEQFF. CDR3 nucleotides: TGTGCCAGCAGCTTACTAACGGGGGGCAGGAATGAGCAGTTCTTC.

This clonotype was seen more than once but under ten times. This sequence joins TRBV12-3 or TRBV12-4 and TRBJ1-2; TRBD1 is a possible D gene (6 bases). The CDR3 extends over 14 amino acids. V was shortened by 5 bases and J by 8 bases, with 18 bases between the two germline ends. The CDR3 region has the DNA TGTGCCAGCAGTCCCCGATTGACAGGATGGGGCTACACCTTC. Protein: CASSPRLTGWGYTF.

This clonotype was seen a handful of times. The chain links TRBV11-3 to TRBJ2-5; D is tentatively TRBD1 or TRBD2 (6 bases each). The V end lost 4 bases, the J end lost 1 base, and 19 bases lay between the germline ends. This CDR3 spans 17 amino acids. In germline, CDR1 is SGHNT, CDR2 YENEEA. This chain's CDR3 is CASSSIWGAPAQETQYF. CDR3 bases: TGTGCCAGCAGCTCCATCTGGGGGGCACCAGCCCAAGAGACCCAGTACTTC. The full variable domain, in which reference TRBV11-3 and TRBJ2-5 provide the parts outside the CDR3, is EAGVVQSPRYKIIEKKQPVAFWCNPISGHNTLYWYLQNLGQGPELLIRYENEEAVDDSQLPKDRFSAERLKGVDSTLKIQPAELGDSAVYLCASSSIWGAPAQETQYFGPGTRLLVL.

CDR3 in DNA: TGTGCCAGCATCTTGACTAGCGGGTGGGGGAATGAGCAGTTCTTC. Residues: CASILTSGWGNEQFF. The chain employs TRBV6-2 or TRBV6-3 and TRBJ2-1; 10 bases agree with TRBD2. J was trimmed by 7 bases and V by 7 bases; bases with no gene match: 10. Looked up from germline, CDR1 is MNHEY and CDR2 is SVGEGT. The CDR3 loop spans 15 amino acids.

This rearrangement joins TRBV7-9 to TRBJ1-2; 7 bases agree with TRBD1. The CDR3 runs to 17 residues. V trimming: 5 bases; J trimming: 4 bases; junction bases outside the gene matches: 16. Germline CDR1 SEHNR, CDR2 FQNEAQ (reference sequence). The CDR3 loop is CASSEDRPLSHPYGYTF. CDR3 DNA sequence: TGTGCCAGCAGCGAGGACAGGCCCCTCTCCCATCCCTATGGCTACACCTTC.

There are many counts of this clonotype. This chain uses TRBV28 with TRBJ2-7; TRBD1 matches 9 bases. J gave up 1 base and V 7 bases, and 5 bases lay outside the gene matches. Germline-derived CDR1 and CDR2 are MDHEN and SYDVKM. This CDR3 has 14 residues. This chain's CDR3 is CASTRTGASYEQYF. CDR3 nucleotides: TGTGCCAGCACAAGGACAGGGGCATCCTACGAGCAGTACTTC. The entire variable domain, with the rest obtained from reference TRBV28 and TRBJ2-7, is as follows: DVKVTQSSRYLVKRTGEKVFLECVQDMDHENMFWYRQDPGLGLRLIYFSYDVKMKEKGDIPEGYSVSREKKERFSLILESASTNQTSMYLCASTRTGASYEQYFGPGTRLTVT.

The table lists this clonotype with a few counts. The chain uses TRBV3-1 and TRBJ2-2; 10 positions match TRBD2. Trimming at V came to 6 bases and at J to 3 bases, leaving 4 bases not matched to a gene. This CDR3 has 15 amino acids. Germline values: CDR1 LGHDT, CDR2 YNNKEL (reference sequence). CDR3 amino acids: CASRASGGDTGELFF. The CDR3 DNA is TGTGCCAGCAGGGCGAGCGGGGGGGACACCGGGGAGCTGTTTTTT. Full variable domain (rest looked up from reference TRBV3-1 and TRBJ2-2): DTAVSQTPKYLVTQMGNDKSIKCEQNLGHDTMYWYKQDSKKFLKIMFSYNNKELIINETVPNRFSPKSPDKAHLNLHINSLELGDSAVYFCASRASGGDTGELFFGEGSRLTVL.

This clonotype was observed a single time. V is TRBV6-5 and J is TRBJ1-1; D is undetermined. This CDR3 is 14 amino acids long. Per the germline V gene, CDR1 is MNHEY and CDR2 is SVGAGI. The V end was cut by 7 bases, the J end by 1 base, with 13 bases between. As DNA, the CDR3 is TGTGCCAGCAATCGAGATTGGCCGAACACTGAAGCTTTCTTT. It is translated as CASNRDWPNTEAFF.

The chain links TRBV29-1 to TRBJ2-1; a possible D gene is TRBD1 (6 bases). Between the trimmed V and J ends, which lost 2 bases and 2 bases, there was a span of 13 bases. CDR3 size: 15 residues. CDR1 and CDR2 from the germline V gene are SQVTM and ANQGSEA. CDR3 sequence reads: CSVEYFGGAYNEQFF. CDR3 bases: TGCAGCGTTGAATACTTTGGGGGCGCCTACAATGAGCAGTTCTTC.

The chain recombines TRBV29-1 with TRBJ2-2; 9 positions agree with TRBD1. Trimming at V came to 0 bases and at J to 7 bases, leaving 6 bases not matched to a gene. Germline V CDR1 and CDR2: SQVTM, ANQGSEA. There are 15 residues in the CDR3. CDR3 nucleotides: TGCAGCGTTGAAGACCGGGACAGGGATTTCGGGGAGCTGTTTTTT. This encodes CSVEDRDRDFGELFF.